These 29 T cell receptor beta chains came from one sample sequenced in a study of CD4+ T cells in melanoma. The repertoire was sequenced with immunoSEQ multiplex PCR; TCRdb's copy has only in-frame clones and lacks some. The table records about 5,000 clones, about 70% of them present only once. The sample was cells from a culture (not recorded whether cultured in vitro). The receptors stem from a human donor with melanoma.

This rearrangement joins TRBV3-1 (or the pseudogene TRBV3-2) to TRBJ1-5, with a tentative D call TRBD1 (5 bases). The V gene lost 0 bases and the J gene lost 7 bases, with 10 bases spanning the gap. CDR1 LGHDT and CDR2 YNNKEL come from the germline V gene (reference sequence). The CDR3 is 14 amino acids. CDR3: CASSQDSRGQPQHF. CDR3 coding DNA: TGTGCCAGCAGCCAAGATTCAAGGGGCCAGCCCCAGCATTTT.

This rearrangement joins TRBV5-4 to TRBJ2-2; D might be TRBD2 (6 bases). Germline loops: CDR1 SGHNT, CDR2 YYREEE (reference sequence). Trimming took off 4 bases at V and 4 bases at J, with 14 bases between the two ends. The CDR3 is 15 amino acids. CDR3 amino acids: CASSKDGGGTGELFF. Here the CDR3 DNA reads TGTGCCAGCAGCAAGGATGGGGGAGGCACCGGGGAGCTGTTTTTT. Drawing the rest from reference TRBV5-4 and TRBJ2-2, the complete variable domain is ETGVTQSPTHLIKTRGQQVTLRCSSQSGHNTVSWYQQALGQGPQFIFQYYREEENGRGNFPPRFSGLQFPNYSSELNVNALELDDSALYLCASSKDGGGTGELFFGEGSRLTVL.

The chain employs TRBV9 and TRBJ1-2; 7 bases match TRBD1. This CDR3 region has 15 residues. V dropped 0 bases and J dropped 0; count of bases not matched to a gene: 2. Looked up from germline, CDR1 is SGDLS and CDR2 is YYNGEE. The CDR3: CASSVGQGANYGYTF. CDR3 nucleotide sequence: TGTGCCAGCAGCGTAGGTCAGGGGGCTAACTATGGCTACACCTTC.

V gene TRBV5-4 combines with J gene TRBJ2-2; no reliable D call. Germline CDR1 and CDR2: SGHNT and YYREEE (reference sequence). The CDR3 has 13 residues. Between the trimmed V and J ends, which lost 1 base and 7 bases, there was a span of 8 bases. The CDR3 coding sequence is TGTGCCAGCAGCTTGACAGTGAACGGGGAGCTGTTTTTT. Translating it yields CASSLTVNGELFF.

The chain carries TRBV19 and TRBJ2-6; the match to TRBD2 covers 10 bases. Germline V gene data show CDR1 as LNHDA and CDR2 as SQIVND (reference sequence). The CDR3 is 17 residues long. After removal of 5 bases from V and 4 bases from J, the junction contained 8 bases not matched to a gene. CDR3 sequence (DNA): TGTGCCAGTAGTGTTCTAGCGGGGGTAAGCGGGGCCAACGTCCTGACTTTC. Amino acids: CASSVLAGVSGANVLTF.

This clone was detected only once. The J gene is TRBJ1-5, the V gene TRBV5-5; no clear D. This CDR3 contains 17 residues. From germline, CDR1 is SGHKS and CDR2 YYEKEE (reference sequence). Between the trimmed V and J ends, which lost 3 bases and 3 bases, there was a span of 19 bases. The DNA for the CDR3 is TGTGCCAGCAGCTCCAGACTTAATTCACTGGCCAATCAGCCCCAGCATTTT. Amino acids: CASSSRLNSLANQPQHF.

In this sample, this clone is medium-sized. V usage is TRBV27 and J usage is TRBJ1-5; D is unclear. The V gene's germline CDR1 is MNHEY and CDR2 SMNVEV (reference sequence). The length of the CDR3 is 15 residues. V was clipped by 7 bases and J by 2 bases, with 15 bases between them. This CDR3 reads CASTHWPMGNQPQHF. The CDR3 bases are TGTGCCAGCACCCACTGGCCCATGGGCAATCAGCCCCAGCATTTT.

The chain couples TRBV11-1 to TRBJ1-1, with no clear D. Germline CDR1 reads SGHAT; CDR2 reads FQDESV (reference sequence). V gave up 3 bases and J gave up 3 bases, with 8 bases separating them. This CDR3 is built from 13 residues. For the CDR3, the DNA is TGTGCCAGCAGCTTTGAATGGGACACTGAAGCTTTCTTT. Its protein product is CASSFEWDTEAFF.

The V and J genes are TRBV5-1 and TRBJ2-7; tentatively, D is TRBD2 (5 bases). CDR3 size: 11 residues. Trimming shortened V by 4 bases and J by 7 bases, and 9 bases separated the two germline ends. Germline V lookup: CDR1 SGHRS, CDR2 YFSETQ. This CDR3 reads CASSTSGEQYF. CDR3 DNA: TGCGCCAGCAGCACGTCGGGAGAGCAGTACTTC.

The chain couples TRBV3-1 (or the pseudogene TRBV3-2) to TRBJ1-1, with 7 bases aligning to TRBD1. The CDR3 loop spans 13 amino acids. Trimming took 6 bases from V and 3 from J; bases not matched to a gene: 4. Germline V gene lookup returns CDR1 LGHDT and CDR2 YNNKEL (reference sequence). The CDR3 coding sequence is TGTGCCAGCAGTCTCAGGGGGGACACTGAAGCTTTCTTT. Residues: CASSLRGDTEAFF.

Judged by abundance, this clone is medium-sized (0.01 to 0.1%). The chain carries TRBV5-1 and TRBJ2-7; 8 nucleotides line up with TRBD2. Germline V lookup: CDR1 SGHRS, CDR2 YFSETQ. The CDR3 runs to 14 residues. The junction had 6 bases not matched to a gene; V was cut back by 4 bases and J by 3 bases. The CDR3 DNA sequence: TGCGCCAGCAGCGACAGGACTAGCAGCTACGAGCAGTACTTC. This gives the protein CASSDRTSSYEQYF.

The rearrangement joins TRBV5-1 to TRBJ2-1; 12 bases align to TRBD2. With 0 bases clipped from V and 6 bases from J, the junction kept 4 bases outside the gene matches. Germline V lookup: CDR1 SGHRS, CDR2 YFSETQ. The CDR3 consists of 16 residues. CDR3 nucleotides: TGCGCCAGCAGCTTGGGACTAGCGGGGGCGATCAATGAGCAGTTCTTC. It specifies CASSLGLAGAINEQFF.

The chain combines TRBV4-2 with TRBJ2-7; possible D gene TRBD1, 6 bases. Germline lookup yields CDR1 LGHNA and CDR2 YNFKEQ. The CDR3 spans 14 residues. Trimming cost V 4 bases and J 4 bases, with 14 bases left between them. CDR3 region: CASSRTPGQYEQYF. The CDR3 bases are TGTGCCAGCAGCCGCACGCCGGGACAATACGAGCAGTACTTC.

With regard to this clone: Distinct nucleotide sequences in the sample also encode this CDR3. V is TRBV11-1 and J is TRBJ2-5, with D possibly matching TRBD2 (5 bases). Trimming pared 5 bases from V and 2 bases from J, leaving 15 bases between. CDR1 is SGHAT and CDR2 is FQDESV in the germline V gene (reference sequence). This CDR3 has 15 residues. Here the CDR3 reads CASSHRGEKQETQYF. For the CDR3, the DNA is TGTGCCAGCAGCCATCGGGGTGAGAAACAAGAGACCCAGTACTTC.

The CDR3 sequence: CASSQDVRGTYNEQFF. The CDR3 nucleotides read TGCGCCAGCAGCCAAGATGTGAGGGGGACTTACAATGAGCAGTTCTTC. The chain carries TRBV4-1 and TRBJ2-1; the D gene could be TRBD1 or TRBD2 (6 bases each). Germline CDR1 MGHRA, CDR2 YSYEKL. V was trimmed by 0 bases and J by 4 bases, leaving 13 bases between them. There are 16 residues in the CDR3.

This clone was picked up a small number of times. The chain's CDR3 is CASSSTPDSGQETQYF. In DNA, the CDR3 is TGCGCCAGCAGCTCGACTCCTGATAGCGGTCAAGAGACCCAGTACTTC. The J gene is TRBJ2-5, the V gene TRBV5-1; possibly TRBD2 for D (6 bases). V lost 3 bases and J 2 bases, leaving 17 bases between the germline ends. Looked up from germline, CDR1 is SGHRS and CDR2 is YFSETQ. The CDR3 contains 16 residues.

The rearrangement joins TRBV5-1 to TRBJ1-4, with 10 nucleotides matching TRBD1. This CDR3 is built from 15 residues. The germline V gene has CDR1 SGHRS and CDR2 YFSETQ. J lost 3 bases, V lost 4 bases, and 3 bases had no gene match. The CDR3 DNA sequence: TGCGCCAGCAGCATTGGACAGGGGGCTAATGAAAAACTGTTTTTT. Translating gives CASSIGQGANEKLFF.

This clone was seen a few times. V usage is TRBV10-2 and J usage is TRBJ2-1; 10 bases match TRBD2. The CDR3 is 15 amino acids. Germline CDR1 and CDR2: WSHSY and SAAADI. Unmatched junction bases numbered 8, after V lost 3 bases and J lost 9 bases. DNA for the CDR3: TGCGCCAGCAGTGAACTTAGCGGGGGGTTAGGTGAGCAGTTCTTC. It specifies CASSELSGGLGEQFF.

The J gene is TRBJ1-1, the V gene TRBV7-9; 7 bases map to TRBD1. After removal of 1 base from V and 1 base from J, the junction contained 6 bases not matched to a gene. CDR3 length equals 16 residues. Germline V lookup: CDR1 SEHNR, CDR2 FQNEAQ (reference sequence). As DNA, the CDR3 is TGTGCCAGCAGCTTAGGGGCCGGGACAGCGAACACTGAAGCTTTCTTT. This codes for CASSLGAGTANTEAFF.

V gene TRBV7-6 combines with J gene TRBJ2-1; 11 positions match TRBD2. Trimming cost V 3 bases and J 8 bases; bases outside gene matches: 12. Germline CDR1 SGHVS, CDR2 FNYEAQ. This CDR3 is built from 17 residues. The CDR3 sequence: CASSFWASGGPGDEQFF. CDR3 DNA: TGTGCCAGCAGCTTTTGGGCTAGCGGGGGGCCGGGGGATGAGCAGTTCTTC.

This clone has a handful of counts. The same CDR3 also results from other DNA sequences found in this sample. This chain uses TRBV4-3 with TRBJ1-2, with a tentative D call TRBD1 (5 bases). V lost 0 bases and J 5 bases, leaving 10 bases between the germline ends. This CDR3 region has 14 residues. Germline V gene lookup returns CDR1 LGHNA and CDR2 YSLEER. Written as DNA, the CDR3 is TGCGCCAGCAGCCAAGATCGCGGGGGATATGGCTACACCTTC. Its translation is CASSQDRGGYGYTF.

J is TRBJ2-2 and V is TRBV4-2; TRBD2 matches 7 bases. Losses at the gene ends were 1 base for V and 5 bases for J; bases not matched to a gene: 4. This CDR3 has 15 residues. Germline V lookup: CDR1 LGHNA, CDR2 YNFKEQ. The CDR3 DNA reads TGTGCCAGCAGCCAAGGGGAGGGAAGAACCGGGGAGCTGTTTTTT. Its translation: CASSQGEGRTGELFF.

This clone appeared a single time. The rearrangement joins TRBV3-1 (or the pseudogene TRBV3-2) to TRBJ2-1; D unresolved. In germline, CDR1 is LGHDT, CDR2 YNNKEL (reference sequence). V lost 4 bases, J lost 9 bases, and 10 bases lay in between. CDR3 length: 12 amino acids. The CDR3 is CASSPSASEQFF. The DNA for the CDR3 is TGTGCCAGCAGCCCGTCTGCAAGTGAGCAGTTCTTC.

This clone was seen only a few times. V usage is TRBV5-1 and J usage is TRBJ1-1, with TRBD1 as a possible D gene (5 bases). CDR3 length: 11 residues. The V gene lost 6 bases and the J gene lost 3 bases, with 6 bases spanning the gap. Germline CDR1 and CDR2: SGHRS and YFSETQ. The CDR3 loop is CASMTDTEAFF. The CDR3 DNA reads as TGCGCCAGCATGACAGACACTGAAGCTTTCTTT. Looking up the rest from reference TRBV5-1 and TRBJ1-1 gives the full variable domain: KAGVTQTPRYLIKTRGQQVTLSCSPISGHRSVSWYQQTPGQGLQFLFEYFSETQRNKGNFPGRFSGRQFSNSRSEMNVSTLELGDSALYLCASMTDTEAFFGQGTRLTVV.

The rearrangement uses TRBV10-2 and TRBJ2-2; TRBD1 matches at 10 bases. The CDR3 runs 16 residues. With 6 bases clipped from V and 3 bases from J, the junction kept 7 bases outside the gene matches. Germline CDR1 is WSHSY and CDR2 is SAAADI. CDR3 nucleotides: TGCGCCAGCAGGAGGGGACAGGGGATGGACACCGGGGAGCTGTTTTTT. It codes for CASRRGQGMDTGELFF.

The chain has TRBV4-2 and TRBJ1-5, with D uncertain. The CDR3 covers 12 residues. The germline V and J ends were trimmed by 1 base and 4 bases, with 2 bases remaining between them. Germline V gene sequence: CDR1 LGHNA, CDR2 YNFKEQ. The CDR3 here is CASSQGNQPQHF. The CDR3 DNA reads as TGTGCCAGCAGCCAAGGTAATCAGCCCCAGCATTTT.

This clone occurred a few times. The V and J genes are TRBV7-9 and TRBJ2-6; D may correspond to TRBD1 or TRBD2 (5 bases each). Germline CDR1 reads SEHNR; CDR2 reads FQNEAQ (reference sequence). CDR3 size: 16 residues. Between the trimmed V and J ends, which lost 0 bases and 2 bases, there was a span of 8 bases. The CDR3: CASSLAMGAGANVLTF. The CDR3 DNA reads TGTGCCAGCAGCTTAGCGATGGGGGCTGGGGCCAACGTCCTGACTTTC.

The V gene is TRBV5-1, the J gene TRBJ2-5, with D perhaps matching TRBD2 (6 bases). This CDR3 spans 16 amino acids. Trimming took 4 bases from V and 1 from J, leaving 17 bases between them. CDR1 is SGHRS, CDR2 YFSETQ, per germline. The CDR3 loop is CASSTRTLSGQETQYF. The DNA of the CDR3 is TGCGCCAGCAGCACCAGGACCCTTAGCGGCCAAGAGACCCAGTACTTC.

V is TRBV3-1 (or the pseudogene TRBV3-2) and J is TRBJ2-1; TRBD2 agrees at 8 bases. J was trimmed by 3 bases and V by 6 bases; bases with no gene match: 7. Germline V gene lookup returns CDR1 LGHDT and CDR2 YNNKEL (reference sequence). This CDR3 is built from 15 residues. CDR3 protein: CASRLLAGNYNEQFF. CDR3 sequence (DNA): TGTGCCAGCAGGTTATTAGCGGGGAACTACAATGAGCAGTTCTTC.